The source of this T cell receptor (beta chain) is a study of CD8+ T cells in alopecia areata. Whole-study context: Treated patients were dosed with oral tofacitinib, taking 5 to 10 mg twice daily.

With respect to this clone: Antigen: not known.

CDR1 and CDR2 (germline): MNHNY, SVGAGI (reference sequence). V lost 5 bases, J lost 8 bases, and 15 bases lay in between. There are 13 residues in the CDR3. Study conclusions and caveats: Scalp clonality and expanded CD8+ clones among the top 100 fell significantly with tofacitinib. The link between baseline CD8+ expansion and response remains uncertain with one nonresponder.

Documented treatment: oral pan-JAK inhibitor, 5-10 mg twice daily. Both peripheral blood and punch biopsies of lesional scalp skin were obtained from patients who had alopecia areata. TCR sequencing used cDNA made by reverse transcription of extracted RNA. TCRdb keeps only in-frame clones here, not all; method: immunoSEQ multiplex PCR. The sample holds some 170,000 clones; 53% are singletons and the top ten take under 14%. The chain recombines TRBV6-6 with TRBJ1-2; D remains ambiguous. The TCR sequence derives from a human donor with alopecia areata. Source: CD8+ T cells sorted from blood, taken at week 24, from a patient treated with tofacitinib. CDR3 DNA: TGTGCCAGCAGTCCCGACGGCGTCTCCGGCTACACCTTC. It encodes CASSPDGVSGYTF.